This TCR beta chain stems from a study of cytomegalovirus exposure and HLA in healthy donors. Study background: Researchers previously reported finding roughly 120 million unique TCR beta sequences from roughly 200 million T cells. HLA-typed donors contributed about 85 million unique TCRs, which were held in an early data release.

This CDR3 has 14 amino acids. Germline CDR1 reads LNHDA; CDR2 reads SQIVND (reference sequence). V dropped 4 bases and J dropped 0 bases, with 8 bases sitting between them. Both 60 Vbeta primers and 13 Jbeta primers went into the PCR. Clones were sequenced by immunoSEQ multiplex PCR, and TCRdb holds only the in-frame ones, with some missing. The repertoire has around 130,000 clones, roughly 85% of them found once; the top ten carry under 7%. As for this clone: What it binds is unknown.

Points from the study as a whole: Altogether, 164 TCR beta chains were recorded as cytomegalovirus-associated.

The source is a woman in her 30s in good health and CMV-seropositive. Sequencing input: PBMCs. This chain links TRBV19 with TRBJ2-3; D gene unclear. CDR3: CASSTARSTDTQYF. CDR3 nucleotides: TGTGCCAGTAGTACCGCGAGAAGCACAGATACGCAGTATTTT.